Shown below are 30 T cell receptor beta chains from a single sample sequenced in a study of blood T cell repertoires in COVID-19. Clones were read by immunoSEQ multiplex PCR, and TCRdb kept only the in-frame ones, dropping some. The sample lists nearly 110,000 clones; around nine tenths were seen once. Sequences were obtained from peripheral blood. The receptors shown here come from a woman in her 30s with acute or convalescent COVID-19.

The CDR3: CASSQDLSGVGTGELFF. CDR3 DNA sequence: TGTGCCAGCAGCCAAGATCTATCGGGGGTGGGAACCGGGGAGCTGTTTTTT. The gene calls are TRBV3-1 (or the pseudogene TRBV3-2) and TRBJ2-2; weak D call: TRBD2 (6 bases). The CDR3 spans 17 residues. V was clipped by 0 bases and J by 5 bases, with 16 bases between them. Germline V lookup: CDR1 LGHDT, CDR2 YNNKEL (reference sequence).

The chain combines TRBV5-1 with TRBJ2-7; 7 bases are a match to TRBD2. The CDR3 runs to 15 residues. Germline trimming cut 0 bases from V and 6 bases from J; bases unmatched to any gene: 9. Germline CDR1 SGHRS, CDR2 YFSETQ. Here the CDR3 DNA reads TGCGCCAGCAGCTTGGTCGCGGGAGAGGTCTCCGAGCAGTACTTC. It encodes CASSLVAGEVSEQYF.

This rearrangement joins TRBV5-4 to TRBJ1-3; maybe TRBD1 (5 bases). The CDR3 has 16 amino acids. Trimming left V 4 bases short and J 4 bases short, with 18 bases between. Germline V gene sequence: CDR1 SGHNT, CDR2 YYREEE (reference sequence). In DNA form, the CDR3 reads TGTGCCAGCAGCGATGCCCGCGGGACCCTAGGAAACACCATATATTTT. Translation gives CASSDARGTLGNTIYF.

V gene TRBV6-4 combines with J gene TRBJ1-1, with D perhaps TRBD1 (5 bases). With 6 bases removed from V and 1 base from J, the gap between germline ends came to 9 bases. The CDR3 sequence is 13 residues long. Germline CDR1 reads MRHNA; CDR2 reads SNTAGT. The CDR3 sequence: CASSIDRNTEAFF. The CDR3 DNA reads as TGTGCCAGCAGCATAGACAGGAACACTGAAGCTTTCTTT.

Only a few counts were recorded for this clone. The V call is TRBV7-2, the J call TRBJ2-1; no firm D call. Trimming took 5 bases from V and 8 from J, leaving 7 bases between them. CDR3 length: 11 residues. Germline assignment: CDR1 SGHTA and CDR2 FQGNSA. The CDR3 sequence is CASSILDEQFF. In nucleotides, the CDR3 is TGTGCCAGCAGCATCCTAGATGAGCAGTTCTTC. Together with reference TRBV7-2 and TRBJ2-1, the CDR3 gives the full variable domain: GAGVSQSPSNKVTEKGKDVELRCDPISGHTALYWYRQSLGQGLEFLIYFQGNSAPDKSGLPSDRFSAERTGGSVSTLTIQRTQQEDSAVYLCASSILDEQFFGPGTRLTVL.

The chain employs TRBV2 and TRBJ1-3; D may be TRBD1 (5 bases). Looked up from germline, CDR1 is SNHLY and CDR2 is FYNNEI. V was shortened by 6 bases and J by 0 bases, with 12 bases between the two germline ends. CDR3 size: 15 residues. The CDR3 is CASSRQHPSGNTIYF. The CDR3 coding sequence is TGTGCCAGCAGCCGACAGCACCCCTCTGGAAACACCATATATTTT.

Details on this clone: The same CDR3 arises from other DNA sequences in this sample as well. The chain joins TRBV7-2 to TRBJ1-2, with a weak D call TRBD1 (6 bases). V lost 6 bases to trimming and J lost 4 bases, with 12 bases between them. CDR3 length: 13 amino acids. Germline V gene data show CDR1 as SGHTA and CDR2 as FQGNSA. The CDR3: CASSLQGSYGYTF. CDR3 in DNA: TGTGCCAGCAGTTTACAGGGATCCTATGGCTACACCTTC.

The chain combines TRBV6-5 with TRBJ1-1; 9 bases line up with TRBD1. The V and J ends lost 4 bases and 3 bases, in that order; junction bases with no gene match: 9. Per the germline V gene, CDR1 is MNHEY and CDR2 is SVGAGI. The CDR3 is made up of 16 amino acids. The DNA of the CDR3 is TGTGCCAGCAGTTTCCTACAGGGGGCCGGGCACACTGAAGCTTTCTTT. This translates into CASSFLQGAGHTEAFF.

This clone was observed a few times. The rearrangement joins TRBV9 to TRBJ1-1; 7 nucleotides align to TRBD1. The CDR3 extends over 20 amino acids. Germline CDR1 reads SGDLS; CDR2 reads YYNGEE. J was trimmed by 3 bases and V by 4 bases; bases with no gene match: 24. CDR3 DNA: TGTGCCAGCAGCCCACCCAGGGGGGTTGGCGGACCCCCGTACTACACTGAAGCTTTCTTT. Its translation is CASSPPRGVGGPPYYTEAFF.

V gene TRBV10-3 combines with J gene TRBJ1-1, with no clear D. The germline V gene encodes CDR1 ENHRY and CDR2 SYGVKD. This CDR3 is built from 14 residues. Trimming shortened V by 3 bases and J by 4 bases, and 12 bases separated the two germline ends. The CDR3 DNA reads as TGTGCCATCAGTGAACCCCCTGGGAGCACTGAAGCTTTCTTT. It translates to CAISEPPGSTEAFF.

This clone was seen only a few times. The CDR3 DNA reads as TGTGCCAGCAGTTTAGGGGACAGTGAGGGTTCCTACGAGCAGTACTTC. As protein: CASSLGDSEGSYEQYF. The V call is TRBV27, the J call TRBJ2-7; TRBD1 matches 7 bases. Germline V lookup: CDR1 MNHEY, CDR2 SMNVEV (reference sequence). CDR3 size: 16 residues. V gave up 2 bases and J gave up 1 base; unmatched junction bases: 8.

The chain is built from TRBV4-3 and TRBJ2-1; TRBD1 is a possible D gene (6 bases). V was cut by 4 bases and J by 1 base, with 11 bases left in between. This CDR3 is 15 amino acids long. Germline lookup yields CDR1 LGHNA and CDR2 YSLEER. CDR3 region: CASSPRGGSYNEQFF. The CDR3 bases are TGCGCCAGCAGCCCCAGGGGCGGGTCCTACAATGAGCAGTTCTTC.

CDR3 sequence (DNA): TGTGCCAGCAGCTTTTCTGGCGGGAGTTGCGACGAGCAGTACTTC. Protein: CASSFSGGSCDEQYF. This chain joins TRBV12-1 and TRBJ2-7; the D segment call TRBD2 is taken from the table without a DNA check. TRBV12-1 is listed as a pseudogene. This CDR3 has 15 residues.

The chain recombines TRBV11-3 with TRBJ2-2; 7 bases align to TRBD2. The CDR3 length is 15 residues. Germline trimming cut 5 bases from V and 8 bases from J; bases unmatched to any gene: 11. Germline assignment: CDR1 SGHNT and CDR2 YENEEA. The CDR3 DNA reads TGTGCCAGCAGCCCCCGGGGACTACCGTCGGGGGAGCTGTTTTTT. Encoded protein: CASSPRGLPSGELFF.

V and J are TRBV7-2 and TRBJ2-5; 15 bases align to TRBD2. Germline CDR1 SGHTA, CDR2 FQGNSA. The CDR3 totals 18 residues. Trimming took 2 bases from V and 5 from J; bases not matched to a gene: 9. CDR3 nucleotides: TGTGCCAGCAGCTTAACGTGGACTAGCGGGGGGGCCGGGGAGACCCAGTACTTC. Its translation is CASSLTWTSGGAGETQYF.

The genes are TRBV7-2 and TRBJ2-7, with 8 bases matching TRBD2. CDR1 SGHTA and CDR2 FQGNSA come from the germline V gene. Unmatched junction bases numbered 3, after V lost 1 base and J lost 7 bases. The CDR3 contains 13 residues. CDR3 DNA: TGTGCCAGCAGCTTAGTATTAGCGGGAGAGCAGTACTTC. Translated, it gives CASSLVLAGEQYF.

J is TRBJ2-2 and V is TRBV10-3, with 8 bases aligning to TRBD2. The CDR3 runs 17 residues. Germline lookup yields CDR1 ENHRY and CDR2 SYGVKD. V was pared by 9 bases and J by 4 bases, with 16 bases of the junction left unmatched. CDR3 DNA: TGTGCCATAAACCTCCGGCCGGGGGGGGCCGGCACCGGGGAGCTGTTTTTT. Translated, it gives CAINLRPGGAGTGELFF.

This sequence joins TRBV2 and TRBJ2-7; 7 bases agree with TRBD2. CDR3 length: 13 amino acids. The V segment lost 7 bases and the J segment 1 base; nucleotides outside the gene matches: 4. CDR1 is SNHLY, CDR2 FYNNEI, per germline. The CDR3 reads CASKGLPSYEQYF. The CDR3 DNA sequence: TGTGCCAGCAAGGGACTACCGTCCTACGAGCAGTACTTC.

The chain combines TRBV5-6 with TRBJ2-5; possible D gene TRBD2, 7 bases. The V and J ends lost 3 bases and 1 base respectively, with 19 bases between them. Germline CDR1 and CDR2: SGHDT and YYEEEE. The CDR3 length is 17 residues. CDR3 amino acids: CASSWGGGSGVQETQYF. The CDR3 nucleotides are TGTGCCAGCAGCTGGGGGGGCGGAAGTGGTGTCCAAGAGACCCAGTACTTC.

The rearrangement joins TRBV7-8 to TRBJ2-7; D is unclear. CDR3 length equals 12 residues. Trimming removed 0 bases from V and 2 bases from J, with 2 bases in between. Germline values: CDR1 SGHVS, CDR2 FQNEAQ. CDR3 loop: CASSLATYEQYF. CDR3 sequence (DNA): TGTGCCAGCAGCTTAGCCACCTACGAGCAGTACTTC.

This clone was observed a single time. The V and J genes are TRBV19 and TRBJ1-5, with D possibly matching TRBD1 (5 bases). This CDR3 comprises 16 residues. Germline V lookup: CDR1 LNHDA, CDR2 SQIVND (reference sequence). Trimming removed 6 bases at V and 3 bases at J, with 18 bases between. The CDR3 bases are TGTGCCAGTAGACTGCTTGGGGCTGGGGACAATCAGCCCCAGCATTTT. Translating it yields CASRLLGAGDNQPQHF.

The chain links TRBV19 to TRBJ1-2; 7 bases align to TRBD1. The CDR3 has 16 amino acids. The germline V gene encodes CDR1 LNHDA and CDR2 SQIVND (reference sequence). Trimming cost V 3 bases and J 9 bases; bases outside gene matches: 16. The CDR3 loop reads CASSIWKADREQSYTF. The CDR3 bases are TGTGCCAGTAGTATCTGGAAGGCCGACAGGGAGCAAAGCTACACCTTC.

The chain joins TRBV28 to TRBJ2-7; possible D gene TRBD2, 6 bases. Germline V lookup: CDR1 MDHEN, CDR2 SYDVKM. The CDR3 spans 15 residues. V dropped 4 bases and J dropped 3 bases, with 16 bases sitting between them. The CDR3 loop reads CASSSLAAEIYEQYF. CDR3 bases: TGTGCCAGCAGTTCACTAGCCGCGGAGATCTACGAGCAGTACTTC. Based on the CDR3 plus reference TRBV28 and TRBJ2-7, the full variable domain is DVKVTQSSRYLVKRTGEKVFLECVQDMDHENMFWYRQDPGLGLRLIYFSYDVKMKEKGDIPEGYSVSREKKERFSLILESASTNQTSMYLCASSSLAAEIYEQYFGPGTRLTVT.

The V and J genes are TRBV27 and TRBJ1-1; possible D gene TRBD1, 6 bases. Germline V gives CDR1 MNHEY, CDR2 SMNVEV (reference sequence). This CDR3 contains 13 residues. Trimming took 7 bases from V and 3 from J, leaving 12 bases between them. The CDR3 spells CASTPDRYTEAFF. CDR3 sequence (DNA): TGTGCCAGCACCCCGGACAGATACACTGAAGCTTTCTTT.

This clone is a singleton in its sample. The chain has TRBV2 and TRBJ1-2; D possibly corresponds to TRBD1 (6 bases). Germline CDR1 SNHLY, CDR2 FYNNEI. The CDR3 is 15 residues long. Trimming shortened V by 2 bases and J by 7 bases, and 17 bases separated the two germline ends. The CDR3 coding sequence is TGTGCCAGCAGTGAAATGTTGGCGCAGGGGAGTGGCTACACCTTC. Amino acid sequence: CASSEMLAQGSGYTF. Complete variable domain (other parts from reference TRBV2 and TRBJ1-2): EPEVTQTPSHQVTQMGQEVILRCVPISNHLYFYWYRQILGQKVEFLVSFYNNEISEKSEIFDDQFSVERPDGSNFTLKIRSTKLEDSAMYFCASSEMLAQGSGYTFGSGTRLTVV.

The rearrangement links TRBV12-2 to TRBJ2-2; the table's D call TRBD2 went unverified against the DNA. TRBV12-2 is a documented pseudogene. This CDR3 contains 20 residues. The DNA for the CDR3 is TGTGCAAGTCGCTTTCCTGGGACTAGCGGGGGGAGGGCGAACACCGGGGAGCTGTTTTTT. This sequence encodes CASRFPGTSGGRANTGELFF.

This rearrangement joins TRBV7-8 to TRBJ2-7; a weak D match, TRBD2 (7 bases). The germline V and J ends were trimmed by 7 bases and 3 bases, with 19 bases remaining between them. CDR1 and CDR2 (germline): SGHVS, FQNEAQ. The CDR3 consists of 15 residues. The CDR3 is CASNSLGGGSYEQYF. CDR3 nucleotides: TGTGCCAGCAACTCCCTAGGGGGAGGGAGCTACGAGCAGTACTTC.

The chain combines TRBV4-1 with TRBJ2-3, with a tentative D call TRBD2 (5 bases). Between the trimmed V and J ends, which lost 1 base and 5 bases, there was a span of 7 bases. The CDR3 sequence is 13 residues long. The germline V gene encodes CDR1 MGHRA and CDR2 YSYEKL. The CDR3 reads CASSQAGRDTQYF. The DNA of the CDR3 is TGCGCCAGCAGCCAAGCTGGGAGAGATACGCAGTATTTT.

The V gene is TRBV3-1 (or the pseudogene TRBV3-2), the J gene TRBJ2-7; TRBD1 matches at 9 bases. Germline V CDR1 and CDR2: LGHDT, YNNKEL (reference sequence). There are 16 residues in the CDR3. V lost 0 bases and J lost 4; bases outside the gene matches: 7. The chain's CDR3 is CASSQDWGDRVYEQYF. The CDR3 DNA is TGTGCCAGCAGCCAAGATTGGGGGGACAGGGTGTACGAGCAGTACTTC.

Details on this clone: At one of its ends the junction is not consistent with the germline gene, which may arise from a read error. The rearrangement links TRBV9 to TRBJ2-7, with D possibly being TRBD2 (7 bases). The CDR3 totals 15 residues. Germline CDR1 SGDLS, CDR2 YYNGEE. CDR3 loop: CASSKGEGGSHEQYF. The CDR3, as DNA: TGTGCCAGCAGCAAGGGGGAGGGCGGCTCCCACGAGCAGTACTTC.